The TCR beta chain under discussion was sequenced for a study of blood T cells in healthy people across ages. Germline V gene data show CDR1 as LGHDT and CDR2 as YNNKEL (reference sequence). J gave up 2 bases and V 2 bases, and 7 bases lay outside the gene matches. The CDR3 loop spans 16 amino acids. Together with a sample-barcoded 5' primer, a J-beta primer mix was included in a second PCR lasting roughly 6 to 12 cycles. TCRdb itself ran the 5' RACE reads through MiXCR, one entry per CDR3 protein. In the table there are about 1.6 million distinct CDR3 sequences, 34% of which are singletons. Material for sequencing was blood. The clonotype originates from a woman between 25 and 40 years old in good health. The V call is TRBV3-1, the J call TRBJ2-3; 7 nucleotides match TRBD2. CDR3 residues: CASSQSLRGYTDTQYF. The CDR3 bases are TGTGCCAGCAGCCAATCTTTGCGGGGGTACACAGATACGCAGTATTTT.